This TCR beta chain comes out of a study of T cells in Graves' hyperthyroidism and ophthalmopathy. At the level of the study: The blood sample was taken at first diagnosis, before treatment began.

RNA transcripts yielded amplified TCR beta CDR3 regions. The primer set for the first-round RT-PCR of the TCR CDR3 was HTBI. One entry per CDR3 protein results from TCRdb running MiXCR on the multiplex PCR reads. The sample has hundreds of thousands of distinct CDR3 sequences; approximately 15% are singletons. This clonotype came up a few times. Active moderate-to-severe ophthalmopathy, Clinical Activity Score at least 3, NOSPECS at least 4, under 3 months' duration. Reasons for excluding patients were uncontrolled infection, other autoimmune disease, pregnancy or lactation. The TCR was taken from a woman aged 40 to 50 with Graves' ophthalmopathy. The sample taken for sequencing was blood.

The CDR3 coding sequence is TGCAGTGCTAGAGATCAGGGAAAGAACGAGCAGTACTTC. This encodes CSARDQGKNEQYF. This chain uses TRBV20-1 with TRBJ2-7, with D possibly being TRBD1 (5 bases). This CDR3 is 13 amino acids long. The V gene's germline CDR1 is DFQATT and CDR2 SNEGSKA (reference sequence). Trimming left V 0 bases short and J 5 bases short, with 11 bases between.